The T cell receptor beta chain under discussion was sequenced for a study of graft-versus-host responses after intestinal transplantation. The overall study: Transplant types were multivisceral, liver-intestinal, or isolated intestinal. Study findings and constraints: Researchers found GvH clones in recipient marrow, and some showed up first in ileum or blood.

There are many counts of this clone. Researchers placed approximately 200,000 CFSE-labeled responder cells in culture with approximately 200,000 irradiated, violet-dye-labeled stimulator cells. This CDR3 is 15 amino acids long. Per germline, CDR1 MGHRA and CDR2 YSYEKL. V shed 1 base and J shed 4 bases, with 13 bases lying between them. Generated by immunoSEQ multiplex PCR, the TCRdb table keeps only in-frame clones and is missing some. The sample lists over 15,000 clones; roughly a third were seen once. This TCR came from a human patient who was an organ donor for intestinal transplantation. The chain uses TRBV4-1 and TRBJ1-2; TRBD1 is a possible D gene (5 bases). Sequenced here: alloreactive CD4+ T cells from a mixed lymphocyte reaction culture, sampled before transplantation. This sample's subset: CFSE-low proliferating T cells sorted from approximately 6-day pre-transplant mixed lymphocyte reaction (GvH or HvG direction). CDR3 in DNA: TGCGCCAGCAGCCAAGTCGGGGGGGGGAGCTATGGCTACACCTTC. Protein product: CASSQVGGGSYGYTF.